A single sample gave rise to the 6 T cell receptor beta chains below, sequenced in a study of T cell responses to AZD1222 COVID-19 vaccine. Sequenced by immunoSEQ multiplex PCR; TCRdb stores in-frame clones only, minus some. The profile shows 120,000 to 150,000 clones, roughly nine tenths of them singletons. The sample was peripheral blood, taken 28 days after the second dose of the MenACWY control vaccine. These TCRs come from an adult who received the MenACWY meningococcal vaccine as a control.

The chain couples TRBV11-3 to TRBJ2-2, with 7 bases lining up with TRBD1. Trimming at V came to 2 bases and at J to 6 bases, leaving 0 bases not matched to a gene. The CDR3 has 13 residues. In germline, CDR1 is SGHNT, CDR2 YENEEA. The CDR3 spells CASSLQGAGELFF. CDR3 nucleotides: TGTGCCAGCAGCTTACAGGGGGCCGGGGAGCTGTTTTTT.

The chain couples TRBV7-8 to TRBJ2-1, with D possibly TRBD1 on 6 matching bases. Trimming stripped 1 base from V and 10 bases from J, with 17 bases between. This CDR3 spans 15 amino acids. Germline V CDR1 and CDR2: SGHVS, FQNEAQ. The CDR3 loop is CASSLEGTQHEEQFF. DNA for the CDR3: TGTGCCAGCAGCTTAGAAGGGACACAGCATGAGGAGCAGTTCTTC.

V gene TRBV18 combines with J gene TRBJ2-7, with D perhaps being TRBD1 or TRBD2 (5 bases each). Deletions cut 3 bases from V and 7 bases from J, with 13 bases between. CDR3 length: 13 amino acids. Germline CDR1 and CDR2: KGHSH and LQKENI. CDR3: CASSPGTVREQYF. The CDR3 bases are TGTGCCAGCTCACCCGGGACGGTAAGGGAGCAGTACTTC.

Only one count was recorded for this clone. CDR3: CASSPSGYNGYTF. Here the CDR3 DNA reads TGTGCCAGCAGCCCATCAGGGTATAATGGCTACACCTTC. This rearrangement joins TRBV12-1 to TRBJ1-2; the D call TRBD1 from the table was never checked on the DNA. TRBV12-1 is recorded as a pseudogene. This CDR3 has 13 residues.

In its sample, this clone was seen once. This chain joins TRBV6-5 and TRBJ2-7; D gene unclear. Trimming took off 8 bases at V and 5 bases at J, with 10 bases between the two ends. This CDR3 comprises 11 residues. Looked up from germline, CDR1 is MNHEY and CDR2 is SVGAGI. As DNA, the CDR3 is TGTGCCAGCTCGAGTGTCGACGAGCAGTACTTC. Protein sequence: CASSSVDEQYF.

The chain couples TRBV7-2 to TRBJ2-7; D could derive from TRBD1 or TRBD2 (5 bases each). The germline V and J ends were trimmed by 5 bases and 7 bases, with 18 bases remaining between them. The CDR3 spans 14 residues. The germline V gene encodes CDR1 SGHTA and CDR2 FQGNSA. The CDR3 loop is CASSPRLGVGEQYF. The CDR3, as DNA: TGTGCCAGCAGCCCCCGTTTGGGGGTAGGTGAGCAGTACTTC.